These 3 T cell receptor beta chains originate from one sample sequenced in a study of Ad26.COV2.S vaccination and SARS-CoV-2 variants (dated by TCRdb to 2020 to 2022). The method behind the library was the immunoSEQ multiplex PCR assay. TCRdb carries this immuneACCESS record with in-frame sequences only. Its versions omit some clonotypes, under half of them owing to an unresolved V gene in the studies checked, with the rest unexplained. The sample includes hundreds of thousands of clones, with roughly 90% observed a single time. The ten largest account for approximately 1.5% of the sample. The treatment or condition label of this sample denotes: some 19 received Ad26.COV2.S at low or high dose, single or two shots; roughly five received placebo; per-sample allocation not given. Repertoires of vaccine and placebo recipients were sequenced from samples collected on day 63 after the first injection.

The sequenced sample was peripheral blood, obtained in a trial of Ad26.COV2.S vaccine versus placebo. The origin of the receptors is a person between 18 and 59 years old who received the Ad26.COV2.S COVID-19 vaccine or a placebo.

This clone has more than one count but fewer than ten. The chain couples TRBV29-1 to TRBJ2-1, with 9 positions matching TRBD1. The CDR3 sequence is 13 residues long. Germline-derived CDR1 and CDR2 are SQVTM and ANQGSEA. Trimming cost V 8 bases and J 6 bases; bases outside gene matches: 8. DNA for the CDR3: TGCAGCTACGGGACAGGGAGAATCAATGAGCAGTTCTTC. This gives the protein CSYGTGRINEQFF.

The chain is built from TRBV7-6 and TRBJ2-7, with D possibly TRBD1 on 6 matching bases. CDR3 length equals 16 residues. V was cut by 4 bases and J by 0 bases, with 16 bases left in between. CDR1 SGHVS and CDR2 FNYEAQ come from the germline V gene. CDR3 bases: TGTGCCAGCAGCTCACTTAGGACAGCAGGCTCCTACGAGCAGTACTTC. The encoded protein is CASSSLRTAGSYEQYF.

The J gene is TRBJ2-2, the V gene TRBV7-2; D unclear. CDR3 length equals 12 residues. The germline V gene encodes CDR1 SGHTA and CDR2 FQGNSA. Trimming left V 5 bases short and J 2 bases short, with 3 bases between. CDR3 loop: CASSINTGELFF. For the CDR3, the DNA is TGTGCCAGCAGCATAAACACCGGGGAGCTGTTTTTT.